The 28 T cell receptor beta chains in this list originate from one sample, sequenced in a study of OX40 agonist ivuxolimab in advanced cancers. Assay used: immunoSEQ multiplex PCR; TCRdb lists only in-frame clones, some missing. The sample has fewer than 70,000 clones, roughly 89% seen once. The specimen was CD4+ or CD8+ T cells sorted from blood, collected in a trial of the OX40 agonist ivuxolimab. The receptors were sampled from an adult with an advanced solid tumor such as melanoma, head and neck, liver or kidney cancer.

This sequence joins TRBV12-5 and TRBJ2-2; 8 bases fit TRBD2. CDR1 and CDR2 (germline): LGHNT, FRNRAP. V gave up 3 bases and J gave up 4 bases; unmatched junction bases: 10. This CDR3 region has 17 residues. The CDR3 DNA follows: TGTGCTAGTGGTTTTTCCCCCCAAGCGGGAGTCACCGGGGAGCTGTTTTTT. Encoded protein: CASGFSPQAGVTGELFF.

The chain uses TRBV10-2 and TRBJ2-7; tentatively, D is TRBD1 (6 bases). The germline gives CDR1 WSHSY, CDR2 SAAADI. The CDR3 extends over 12 amino acids. V gave up 6 bases and J gave up 5 bases, with 11 bases separating them. The CDR3 reads CASRENRDEQYF. Written as DNA, the CDR3 is TGCGCCAGCAGGGAAAACAGGGACGAGCAGTACTTC.

The CDR3 DNA reads TGTGCTAGTAGGGACGTGGAGAATTCACCCCTCCACTTT. This codes for CASRDVENSPLHF. This chain joins TRBV12-5 and TRBJ1-6, with D possibly matching TRBD1 (5 bases). The CDR3 runs to 13 residues. V lost 8 bases and J lost 7, with 12 bases in between. CDR1 and CDR2 from the germline V gene are LGHNT and FRNRAP.

CDR3 loop: CASGLSTSGTYEQYF. As DNA, the CDR3 is TGTGCTAGTGGTTTGAGTACTAGCGGCACCTACGAGCAGTACTTC. This sequence joins TRBV12-5 and TRBJ2-5; 8 bases align to TRBD2. The J call may be incorrect, as the DNA end agrees better with TRBJ2-7. Germline V lookup: CDR1 LGHNT, CDR2 FRNRAP. This CDR3 is built from 15 residues.

The chain employs TRBV2 and TRBJ1-1; 7 bases line up with TRBD1. CDR3 size: 16 residues. V dropped 7 bases and J dropped 0; count of bases not matched to a gene: 11. CDR1 SNHLY and CDR2 FYNNEI come from the germline V gene. The CDR3 loop reads CASINRGELMNTEAFF. The DNA of the CDR3 is TGTGCCAGCATTAACAGGGGCGAACTAATGAACACTGAAGCTTTCTTT.

Written as DNA, the CDR3 is TGTGCCAGTAGTACCGACAGGGGAAATCAGCCCCAGCATTTT. Translated, it gives CASSTDRGNQPQHF. The genes are TRBV19 and TRBJ1-5; TRBD1 matches at 8 bases. V gave up 4 bases and J gave up 4 bases; unmatched junction bases: 3. The length of the CDR3 is 14 residues. Germline V gives CDR1 LNHDA, CDR2 SQIVND (reference sequence).

V and J are TRBV6-1 and TRBJ2-1; 9 bases align to TRBD2. Losses at the gene ends were 6 bases for V and 5 bases for J; bases not matched to a gene: 8. CDR1 is MNHNS and CDR2 is SASEGT in the germline V gene. The CDR3 totals 15 residues. The CDR3 DNA reads TGTGCCAGCAGCGGGGAGCTAGCGGGAAACAATGAGCAGTTCTTC. Translated, it gives CASSGELAGNNEQFF.

The rearrangement uses TRBV11-2 and TRBJ2-7; 7 bases are shared with TRBD1. V gave up 7 bases and J gave up 2 bases; unmatched junction bases: 11. The CDR3 is 15 residues long. Germline CDR1 reads SGHAT; CDR2 reads FQNNGV. As DNA, the CDR3 is TGTGCCAGCACCTCGACAGGGCGCCTCGCCTACGAGCAGTACTTC. Translated, it gives CASTSTGRLAYEQYF.

V gene TRBV5-1 combines with J gene TRBJ2-5; D might be TRBD1 (6 bases). Per germline, CDR1 SGHRS and CDR2 YFSETQ. There are 14 residues in the CDR3. V was clipped by 4 bases and J by 4 bases, with 14 bases between them. CDR3 protein: CASSKVQQGETQYF. CDR3 nucleotide sequence: TGCGCCAGCAGCAAAGTACAACAGGGAGAGACCCAGTACTTC.

Concerning this clone itself: Germline is not matched at one junction end, which may reflect a read error. This chain links TRBV6-1 with TRBJ2-2; 7 nucleotides align to TRBD1. Germline V gene lookup returns CDR1 MNHNS and CDR2 SASEGT. The CDR3 is 16 residues long. This CDR3 reads CASGEEGASNTGELFF. The CDR3 nucleotides read TGTGCCAGCGGTGAAGAGGGGGCTTCGAACACCGGGGAGCTGTTTTTT.

This rearrangement joins TRBV5-6 to TRBJ1-2; D is ambiguous. CDR3 length equals 12 residues. V gave up 8 bases and J gave up 4 bases, with 12 bases separating them. CDR1 and CDR2 (germline): SGHDT, YYEEEE. The CDR3 coding sequence is TGTGCCAGTTCCGCAGGCGGCTATGGCTACACCTTC. Translated, it gives CASSAGGYGYTF.

V is TRBV10-3 and J is TRBJ1-4; D unclear. Trimming pared 4 bases from V and 8 bases from J, leaving 11 bases between. This CDR3 comprises 13 residues. The germline V gene encodes CDR1 ENHRY and CDR2 SYGVKD. The CDR3 here is CAISVLRYEKLFF. CDR3 coding DNA: TGTGCCATCAGTGTATTACGGTACGAAAAACTGTTTTTT.

The chain couples TRBV5-1 to TRBJ1-4; weak D call: TRBD1 (5 bases). This CDR3 has 14 residues. The V and J ends lost 4 bases and 6 bases respectively, with 13 bases between them. Germline V gene lookup returns CDR1 SGHRS and CDR2 YFSETQ. Here the CDR3 reads CASSLWGGDEKLFF. The CDR3 nucleotides read TGCGCCAGCAGCCTGTGGGGAGGGGATGAAAAACTGTTTTTT.

The rearrangement joins TRBV5-4 to TRBJ1-2; weak D call: TRBD1 (5 bases). Germline V gene data show CDR1 as SGHNT and CDR2 as YYREEE (reference sequence). Trimming left V 4 bases short and J 2 bases short, with 9 bases between. CDR3 length equals 13 residues. The chain's CDR3 is CASSQDRNYGYTF. DNA of the CDR3: TGTGCCAGCAGCCAAGACAGAAACTATGGCTACACCTTC.

Comment on this clone: The junction does not match germline at one end; this may be a read error. The chain uses TRBV5-1 and TRBJ2-5; TRBD1 agrees at 8 bases. This CDR3 is built from 14 residues. Germline V gene lookup returns CDR1 SGHRS and CDR2 YFSETQ. The CDR3 DNA reads TGTGCCAGCAGCACCACAGGGGGAACGGAGACCCAGTACTTC. Translation: CASSTTGGTETQYF.

The chain uses TRBV29-1 and TRBJ2-7; D gene ambiguous. V lost 3 bases to trimming and J lost 1 base, with 4 bases between them. This CDR3 has 11 amino acids. Germline V gives CDR1 SQVTM, CDR2 ANQGSEA. The CDR3 region is CSVERSYEQYF. CDR3 DNA sequence: TGCAGCGTTGAGAGGTCCTACGAGCAGTACTTC.

This clone was seen only once. The chain uses TRBV7-2 and TRBJ2-2; 13 nucleotides line up with TRBD2. V lost 4 bases to trimming and J lost 8 bases; unmatched junction nucleotides: 7. From germline, CDR1 is SGHTA and CDR2 FQGNSA. The CDR3 totals 16 residues. CDR3 in amino acids: CASSSPGLAGAGELFF. The CDR3 DNA sequence: TGTGCCAGCAGCTCCCCTGGACTAGCGGGGGCAGGGGAGCTGTTTTTT.

This chain uses TRBV7-2 with TRBJ1-2; D is ambiguous. Trimming left V 0 bases short and J 2 bases short, with 7 bases between. The CDR3 sequence is 14 residues long. Germline V gene lookup returns CDR1 SGHTA and CDR2 FQGNSA. In nucleotides, the CDR3 is TGTGCCAGCAGCTTAGCAGCGGGGAACTATGGCTACACCTTC. This codes for CASSLAAGNYGYTF.

In nucleotides, the CDR3 is TGTGCCAGCAGTTACTCGATGTACGAGCAGTACTTC. This encodes CASSYSMYEQYF. This chain uses TRBV6-5 with TRBJ2-7; D gene uncertain. V was clipped by 0 bases and J by 4 bases, with 4 bases between them. CDR3 length equals 12 residues. CDR1 is MNHEY, CDR2 SVGAGI, per germline.

This rearrangement joins TRBV7-9 to TRBJ2-5, with 14 bases identical to TRBD2. CDR1 and CDR2 from the germline V gene are SEHNR and FQNEAQ (reference sequence). The CDR3 sequence is 17 residues long. V dropped 5 bases and J dropped 5; count of bases not matched to a gene: 10. CDR3 amino acids: CASSQKTSGRAAETQYF. The CDR3 DNA follows: TGTGCCAGCAGCCAAAAGACTAGCGGGAGGGCCGCTGAGACCCAGTACTTC.

This clone turned up a few times. This chain connects TRBV11-2 to TRBJ1-1; the D is unclear. Germline lookup yields CDR1 SGHAT and CDR2 FQNNGV. Trimming removed 2 bases at V and 4 bases at J, with 11 bases between. The CDR3 sequence is 14 residues long. In DNA, the CDR3 is TGTGCCAGCAGCTTATCGGGTTTCCTCACTGAAGCTTTCTTT. Amino acid sequence: CASSLSGFLTEAFF. The full variable domain, rest sourced from reference TRBV11-2 and TRBJ1-1, is EAGVAQSPRYKIIEKRQSVAFWCNPISGHATLYWYQQILGQGPKLLIQFQNNGVVDDSQLPKDRFSAERLKGVDSTLKIQPAKLEDSAVYLCASSLSGFLTEAFFGQGTRLTVV.

The V and J genes are TRBV30 and TRBJ2-6; D perhaps matches TRBD2 (6 bases). V lost 3 bases, J lost 2 bases, and 11 bases lay in between. The CDR3 is made up of 15 amino acids. Per the germline V gene, CDR1 is GTSNPN and CDR2 is SVGIG (reference sequence). The CDR3 DNA reads TGTGCCTGGAGGTGGCGGGGAACTGGGGCCAACGTCCTGACTTTC. Translating it yields CAWRWRGTGANVLTF.

The chain joins TRBV9 to TRBJ1-3; 8 bases agree with TRBD1. With 3 bases clipped from V and 0 bases from J, the junction kept 8 bases outside the gene matches. The CDR3 runs 17 residues. Looked up from germline, CDR1 is SGDLS and CDR2 is YYNGEE. CDR3 coding DNA: TGTGCCAGCAGCGCCCAGAATACAGGGGGCTCTGGAAACACCATATATTTT. This encodes CASSAQNTGGSGNTIYF.

This chain links TRBV5-1 with TRBJ2-5, with D unclear. V was shortened by 0 bases and J by 1 base, with 7 bases between the two germline ends. The CDR3 totals 14 residues. Per germline, CDR1 SGHRS and CDR2 YFSETQ. The CDR3 loop reads CASSLVPLQETQYF. The CDR3 DNA reads as TGCGCCAGCAGCTTGGTACCCCTCCAAGAGACCCAGTACTTC.

The V gene is TRBV5-1, the J gene TRBJ2-3; a possible D gene is TRBD2 (6 bases). V dropped 0 bases and J dropped 3 bases, with 14 bases sitting between them. Germline V lookup: CDR1 SGHRS, CDR2 YFSETQ. The CDR3 contains 16 residues. Here the CDR3 DNA reads TGCGCCAGCAGCTTGGACGGAGGAGGGACTACAGATACGCAGTATTTT. Amino acid sequence: CASSLDGGGTTDTQYF.

The chain joins TRBV6-1 to TRBJ1-5; 8 bases are a match to TRBD1. Germline V gene sequence: CDR1 MNHNS, CDR2 SASEGT. This CDR3 spans 13 amino acids. Trimming removed 7 bases from V and 8 bases from J; junction bases left unmatched: 7. CDR3 sequence: CASTRTGSEPQHF. The CDR3 coding sequence is TGTGCCAGCACCCGGACAGGGTCAGAGCCCCAGCATTTT.

The chain is built from TRBV6-6 and TRBJ1-1, with 9 positions matching TRBD1. Germline V lookup: CDR1 MNHNY, CDR2 SVGAGI (reference sequence). V shed 6 bases, J shed 11 bases, and the junction held 7 bases outside the gene matches. This CDR3 contains 12 residues. The CDR3 region is CASSVQGAHAFF. In nucleotides, the CDR3 is TGTGCCAGCAGCGTACAGGGGGCGCATGCTTTCTTT.

This chain uses TRBV6-1 with TRBJ2-2; no clear D gene. Germline-derived CDR1 and CDR2 are MNHNS and SASEGT. The CDR3 has 16 residues. Trimming removed 2 bases from V and 5 bases from J, with 15 bases in between. This CDR3 reads CASSESIEPWTGELFF. The DNA of the CDR3 is TGTGCCAGCAGTGAATCGATTGAACCTTGGACCGGGGAGCTGTTTTTT.